The rows below give T cell receptor beta chains drawn from one sample of a study of blood T cell repertoires in COVID-19. Profiled with immunoSEQ multiplex PCR; TCRdb holds only in-frame clones, not every one. The table records fewer than 120,000 clones, 88% of them present only once. Sequencing used peripheral blood. These receptors were collected from a woman aged 45-59 years with acute or convalescent COVID-19. The CDR3 runs from the conserved cysteine through the conserved F or W. The D gene is left open where the match is weak. Clone size is shown for a subset of rows, as once, few, many or a class of expanded clone.

CDR3nt: TGCAGTGCTAAATCGGGGAGTGAGCAGTTCTTC
CDR3aa: CSAKSGSEQFF
j_gene: TRBJ2-1
v_gene: TRBV20-1
abundance: once
len: 11
d_gene: NA

CDR3nt: TGCAGCGCCACGCCCCCAGGGGGTACGCAGTATTTT
CDR3aa: CSATPPGGTQYF
j_gene: TRBJ2-3
v_gene: TRBV29-1
abundance: NA
len: 12
d_gene: TRBD1

CDR3nt: TGCAGTGCTAGTAATGCCGTGACACAGAGTGAAAAACTGTTTTTT
CDR3aa: CSASNAVTQSEKLFF
j_gene: TRBJ1-4
v_gene: TRBV20-1
abundance: NA
len: 15
d_gene: NA

CDR3nt: TGTGCCACCGAGTCCGAATCGGGCTACGAGCAGTACTTC
CDR3aa: CATESESGYEQYF
j_gene: TRBJ2-7
v_gene: TRBV24-1
abundance: few
len: 13
d_gene: NA

CDR3nt: TGCGCCAGCAGCTCCCCCTCTACGGGGGGTTGGCACTTC
CDR3aa: CASSSPSTGGWHF
j_gene: TRBJ2-7
v_gene: TRBV5-1
abundance: NA
len: 13
d_gene: TRBD2

CDR3nt: TGTGCCACCAGTGCTTCCGGTCGGGACAGCCACTATGGCTACACCTTC
CDR3aa: CATSASGRDSHYGYTF
j_gene: TRBJ1-2
v_gene: TRBV24-1
abundance: NA
len: 16
d_gene: TRBD1

CDR3nt: TGTGCCAGCAGCTTTGGCGGGAGGGCCCTCACAGATACGCAGTATTTT
CDR3aa: CASSFGGRALTDTQYF
j_gene: TRBJ2-3
v_gene: TRBV11-3
abundance: NA
len: 16
d_gene: TRBD2

CDR3nt: TGTGCCAGCAGTCGGAGATCGGCTAATGAAAAACTGTTTTTT
CDR3aa: CASSRRSANEKLFF
j_gene: TRBJ1-4
v_gene: TRBV3-1/TRBV3-2
abundance: NA
len: 14
d_gene: NA

CDR3nt: TGTGCCAGCAGAGCGGCGACTAGCGGGAGGTCAGGAGAGACCCAGTACTTC
CDR3aa: CASRAATSGRSGETQYF
j_gene: TRBJ2-5
v_gene: TRBV5-4
abundance: NA
len: 17
d_gene: TRBD2

CDR3nt: TGTGCCAGCAGCCAAGCAAGCGGGGCCCCAAACTTC
CDR3aa: CASSQASGAPNF
j_gene: TRBJ2-5
v_gene: TRBV3-1/TRBV3-2
abundance: NA
len: 12
d_gene: TRBD2

CDR3nt: TGTGCCAGTAGTATTTCATGGGACACCTCCTCCTACGAGCAGTACTTC
CDR3aa: CASSISWDTSSYEQYF
j_gene: TRBJ2-7
v_gene: TRBV19
abundance: few
len: 16
d_gene: NA

CDR3nt: TGTGCCAGTAGTGGCCCCCCACAGGGGGGCCAAGAGACCCAGTACTTC
CDR3aa: CASSGPPQGGQETQYF
j_gene: TRBJ2-5
v_gene: TRBV19
abundance: NA
len: 16
d_gene: TRBD1

CDR3nt: TGTGCCAGTAGGAGGTTCGGAGGCACAGATACGCAGTATTTT
CDR3aa: CASRRFGGTDTQYF
j_gene: TRBJ2-3
v_gene: TRBV19
abundance: NA
len: 14
d_gene: NA

CDR3nt: TGTGCCAGCAGCTCCACCCCCGGGGACAATGAGCAGTTCTTC
CDR3aa: CASSSTPGDNEQFF
j_gene: TRBJ2-1
v_gene: TRBV11-2
abundance: NA
len: 14
d_gene: NA

CDR3nt: TGTGCCAGCAGTTACCGATACACAAATCCCAATTCACCCCTCCACTTT
CDR3aa: CASSYRYTNPNSPLHF
j_gene: TRBJ1-6
v_gene: TRBV6-5
abundance: NA
len: 16
d_gene: NA

CDR3nt: TGTGCCAGCAGTGAAGACACAGTCCTAGCCAAAAACATTCAGTACTTC
CDR3aa: CASSEDTVLAKNIQYF
j_gene: TRBJ2-4
v_gene: TRBV2
abundance: NA
len: 16
d_gene: NA

CDR3nt: TGTGCCAGCCAATCGGGCGGGTATACGCAGTATTTT
CDR3aa: CASQSGGYTQYF
j_gene: TRBJ2-3
v_gene: TRBV2
abundance: NA
len: 12
d_gene: NA

CDR3nt: TGTGCCAGCAGCCCAAGACAGGGGACTCAGCCCCAGCATTTT
CDR3aa: CASSPRQGTQPQHF
j_gene: TRBJ1-5
v_gene: TRBV7-2
abundance: few
len: 14
d_gene: TRBD1

CDR3nt: TGTGCCAGCAGGAGGGAAGGCCCCACCGGGGAGCTGTTTTTT
CDR3aa: CASRREGPTGELFF
j_gene: TRBJ2-2
v_gene: TRBV6-5
abundance: few
len: 14
d_gene: NA

CDR3nt: TGTGCCAGCAGCCGAGGGACAGGCCTTAGGCAGTACTTC
CDR3aa: CASSRGTGLRQYF
j_gene: TRBJ2-7
v_gene: TRBV3-1/TRBV3-2
abundance: NA
len: 13
d_gene: TRBD1

CDR3nt: TGTGCCAGCTCACCGCGGGACGGGCGCTCCTACGAGCAGTACTTC
CDR3aa: CASSPRDGRSYEQYF
j_gene: TRBJ2-7
v_gene: TRBV18
abundance: NA
len: 15
d_gene: NA

CDR3nt: TGTGCCAGCAGCCAAGATCATAGCGGGAGCAAAGCCGGGGAGCTGTTTTTT
CDR3aa: CASSQDHSGSKAGELFF
j_gene: TRBJ2-2
v_gene: TRBV4-2
abundance: once
len: 17
d_gene: TRBD2

CDR3nt: TGCGCCAGCAGTCAAATAGCGGGAGGTTCCTACGAGCAGTACTTC
CDR3aa: CASSQIAGGSYEQYF
j_gene: TRBJ2-7
v_gene: TRBV5-1
abundance: NA
len: 15
d_gene: TRBD2

CDR3nt: TGTGCCAGCAGTTTATTGGGACAGGGAGGCACAGGCAATCAGCCCCAGCATTTT
CDR3aa: CASSLLGQGGTGNQPQHF
j_gene: TRBJ1-5
v_gene: TRBV28
abundance: NA
len: 18
d_gene: TRBD1

CDR3nt: TGTGCCACCAGCAGAGATCGTCGGGGAGGAGCTTTCTTT
CDR3aa: CATSRDRRGGAFF
j_gene: TRBJ1-1
v_gene: TRBV15
abundance: once
len: 13
d_gene: NA

CDR3nt: TGTGCCAGCAGCCCACGGCAGGGCCAGACCCAGTACTTC
CDR3aa: CASSPRQGQTQYF
j_gene: TRBJ2-5
v_gene: TRBV6-6
abundance: NA
len: 13
d_gene: NA

CDR3nt: TGTGCCAGCGGCCCCCGACTAGTCAATGAGCAGTTCTTC
CDR3aa: CASGPRLVNEQFF
j_gene: TRBJ2-1
v_gene: TRBV7-8
abundance: NA
len: 13
d_gene: NA

CDR3nt: TGTGCCACCAGTGATTTGTTGGCTACAGATACGCAGTATTTT
CDR3aa: CATSDLLATDTQYF
j_gene: TRBJ2-3
v_gene: TRBV24-1
abundance: NA
len: 14
d_gene: NA

CDR3nt: TGTGCCAGCAGGGCGGAGGCGGTGGTAGATACGCAGTATTTT
CDR3aa: CASRAEAVVDTQYF
j_gene: TRBJ2-3
v_gene: TRBV3-1/TRBV3-2
abundance: NA
len: 14
d_gene: NA

CDR3nt: TGTGCCACCAGTGACTCTAGCGGGAGGGCCTTATACAAGCAGTACTTC
CDR3aa: CATSDSSGRALYKQYF
j_gene: TRBJ2-7
v_gene: TRBV24-1
abundance: once
len: 16
d_gene: TRBD2